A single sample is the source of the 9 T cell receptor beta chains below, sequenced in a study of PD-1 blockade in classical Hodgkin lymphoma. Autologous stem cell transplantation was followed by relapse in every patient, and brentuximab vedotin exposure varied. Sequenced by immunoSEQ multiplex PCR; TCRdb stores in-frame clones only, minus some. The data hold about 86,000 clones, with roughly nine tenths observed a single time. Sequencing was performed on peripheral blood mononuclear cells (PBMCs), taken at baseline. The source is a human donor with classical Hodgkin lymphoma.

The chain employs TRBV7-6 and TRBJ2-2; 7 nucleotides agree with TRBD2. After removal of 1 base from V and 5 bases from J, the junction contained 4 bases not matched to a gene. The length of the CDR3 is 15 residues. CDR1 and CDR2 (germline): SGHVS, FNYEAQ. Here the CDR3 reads CASSLVAGGTGELFF. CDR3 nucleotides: TGTGCCAGCAGCTTAGTAGCGGGCGGAACCGGGGAGCTGTTTTTT.

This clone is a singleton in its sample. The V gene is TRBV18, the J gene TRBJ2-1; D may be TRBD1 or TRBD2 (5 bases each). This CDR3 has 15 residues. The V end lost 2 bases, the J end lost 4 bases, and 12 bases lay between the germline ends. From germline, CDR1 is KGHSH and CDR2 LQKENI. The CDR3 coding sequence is TGTGCCAGCTCACCAAAGGGACCCAAGTACAATGAGCAGTTCTTC. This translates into CASSPKGPKYNEQFF.

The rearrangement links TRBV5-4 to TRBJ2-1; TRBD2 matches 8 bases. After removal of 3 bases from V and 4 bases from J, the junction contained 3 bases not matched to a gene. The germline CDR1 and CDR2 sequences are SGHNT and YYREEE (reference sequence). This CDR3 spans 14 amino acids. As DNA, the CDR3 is TGTGCCAGCAGCTGGATAGCGGGATACAATGAGCAGTTCTTC. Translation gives CASSWIAGYNEQFF. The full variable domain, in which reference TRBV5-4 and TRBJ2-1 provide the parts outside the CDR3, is ETGVTQSPTHLIKTRGQQVTLRCSSQSGHNTVSWYQQALGQGPQFIFQYYREEENGRGNFPPRFSGLQFPNYSSELNVNALELDDSALYLCASSWIAGYNEQFFGPGTRLTVL.

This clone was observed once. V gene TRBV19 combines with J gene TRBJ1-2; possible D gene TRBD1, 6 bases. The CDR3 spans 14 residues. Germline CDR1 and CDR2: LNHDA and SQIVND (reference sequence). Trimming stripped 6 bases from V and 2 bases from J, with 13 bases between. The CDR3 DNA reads TGTGCCAGTAGCAAAGGACAGTCGAACTATGGCTACACCTTC. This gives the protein CASSKGQSNYGYTF.

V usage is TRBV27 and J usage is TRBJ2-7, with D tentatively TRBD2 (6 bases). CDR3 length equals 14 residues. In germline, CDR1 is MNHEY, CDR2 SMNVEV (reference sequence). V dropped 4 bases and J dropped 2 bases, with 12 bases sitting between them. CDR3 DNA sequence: TGTGCCAGCAGTTGGGGGGACGGCCCCTACGAGCAGTACTTC. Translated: CASSWGDGPYEQYF.

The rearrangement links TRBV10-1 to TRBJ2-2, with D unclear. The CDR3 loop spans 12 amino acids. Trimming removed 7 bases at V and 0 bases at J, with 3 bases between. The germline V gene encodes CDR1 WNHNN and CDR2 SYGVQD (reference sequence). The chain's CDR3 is CASNTNTGELFF. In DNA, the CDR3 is TGCGCCAGCAATACGAACACCGGGGAGCTGTTTTTT.

The chain's CDR3 is CSLILLGGPNTEAFF. CDR3 nucleotides: TGCAGCCTGATCTTATTGGGGGGTCCGAACACTGAAGCTTTCTTT. This chain links TRBV29-1 with TRBJ1-1; weak D call: TRBD1 (5 bases). The CDR3 is 15 amino acids. Per germline, CDR1 SQVTM and CDR2 ANQGSEA. V was clipped by 8 bases and J by 1 base, with 20 bases between them.

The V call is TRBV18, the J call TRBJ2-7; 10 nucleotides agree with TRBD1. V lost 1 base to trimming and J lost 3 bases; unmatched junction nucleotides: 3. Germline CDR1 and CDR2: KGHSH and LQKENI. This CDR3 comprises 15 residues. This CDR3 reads CASSPRQGAIYEQYF. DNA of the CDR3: TGTGCCAGCTCACCACGACAGGGGGCCATCTACGAGCAGTACTTC.

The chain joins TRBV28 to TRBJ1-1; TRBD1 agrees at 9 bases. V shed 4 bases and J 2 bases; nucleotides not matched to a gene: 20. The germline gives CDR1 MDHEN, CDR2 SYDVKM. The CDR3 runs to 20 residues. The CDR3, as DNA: TGTGCCAGCAGTTCTCGACAGGGGGGAAGGGCACTTCGTGGAAACACTGAAGCTTTCTTT. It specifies CASSSRQGGRALRGNTEAFF. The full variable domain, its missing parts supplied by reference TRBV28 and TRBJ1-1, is DVKVTQSSRYLVKRTGEKVFLECVQDMDHENMFWYRQDPGLGLRLIYFSYDVKMKEKGDIPEGYSVSREKKERFSLILESASTNQTSMYLCASSSRQGGRALRGNTEAFFGQGTRLTVV.